The next 27 T cell receptor beta chains were all read from a single sample in a study of blood T cell repertoires in COVID-19 (dated by TCRdb to the early 2020s). Libraries were constructed by the immunoSEQ multiplex PCR assay. The source is immuneACCESS, and TCRdb retained only in-frame sequences with V and J called. Part of the clones is not carried over; for the studies checked, unresolved V genes explain less than half of this, and the remainder is unexplained. In all, the sample holds about 100,000 clones, and approximately 80% of those were seen once. The ten largest make up roughly an eighth of the sample. Sequences were obtained from peripheral blood. These receptors were obtained from a man in his forties or fifties with active or convalescent COVID-19.

The chain carries TRBV12-5 and TRBJ2-7, with D perhaps TRBD2 (6 bases). This CDR3 has 14 residues. V lost 8 bases, J lost 0 bases, and 14 bases lay in between. The V gene's germline CDR1 is LGHNT and CDR2 FRNRAP. CDR3 DNA sequence: TGTGCTAGTTCCCGGGAGCCTTCCTCCTACGAGCAGTACTTC. Its protein is CASSREPSSYEQYF.

In its sample, this clone was seen once. The V and J genes are TRBV5-4 and TRBJ2-3, with 12 bases fitting TRBD2. V gave up 4 bases and J gave up 2 bases; unmatched junction bases: 5. The CDR3 is 16 amino acids. Germline V gene lookup returns CDR1 SGHNT and CDR2 YYREEE (reference sequence). The CDR3: CASSLGTSGYTDTQYF. DNA for the CDR3: TGTGCCAGCAGCCTCGGGACTAGCGGGTACACAGATACGCAGTATTTT.

The rearrangement links TRBV5-1 to TRBJ2-5; 11 bases map to TRBD2. The V gene end was trimmed by 4 bases and the J gene end by 2 bases; junction bases not matched to a gene: 7. The CDR3 covers 16 residues. The germline CDR1 and CDR2 sequences are SGHRS and YFSETQ. As DNA, the CDR3 is TGCGCCAGCAGCCTTGGACTAGCGGGTTTTCAAGAGACCCAGTACTTC. The encoded protein is CASSLGLAGFQETQYF. Drawing the rest from reference TRBV5-1 and TRBJ2-5, the complete variable domain is KAGVTQTPRYLIKTRGQQVTLSCSPISGHRSVSWYQQTPGQGLQFLFEYFSETQRNKGNFPGRFSGRQFSNSRSEMNVSTLELGDSALYLCASSLGLAGFQETQYFGPGTRLLVL.

The gene calls are TRBV13 and TRBJ2-5; TRBD1 matches 8 bases. This CDR3 has 14 residues. CDR1 PRHDT and CDR2 FYEKMQ come from the germline V gene (reference sequence). The trim removed 5 bases at V and 5 bases at J, leaving 7 bases unmatched. The CDR3 nucleotides are TGTGCCAGCAGCCCCAGGGGGCGCGATGAGACCCAGTACTTC. This encodes CASSPRGRDETQYF.

The chain recombines TRBV7-6 with TRBJ2-3; 14 nucleotides align to TRBD2. The CDR3 spans 15 residues. Germline trimming cut 5 bases from V and 4 bases from J; bases unmatched to any gene: 2. Germline lookup yields CDR1 SGHVS and CDR2 FNYEAQ. CDR3 bases: TGTGCCAGCAGCGCGGGACTAGCGGGAGCAGATACGCAGTATTTT. It codes for CASSAGLAGADTQYF.

The chain has TRBV18 and TRBJ2-5; TRBD1 agrees at 9 bases. The CDR3 sequence is 14 residues long. V trimming: 0 bases; J trimming: 4 bases; junction bases outside the gene matches: 0. Germline CDR1 reads KGHSH; CDR2 reads LQKENI. The CDR3 DNA is TGTGCCAGCTCACCACCGGGACAGGGAGAGACCCAGTACTTC. It is translated as CASSPPGQGETQYF.

This clone was recorded only once. The chain links TRBV12-3 or TRBV12-4 to TRBJ1-2, with TRBD1 matching 10 bases. V lost 7 bases to trimming and J lost 3 bases; unmatched junction nucleotides: 2. This CDR3 comprises 13 residues. CDR3 sequence: CASMDRGDYGYTF. CDR3 DNA sequence: TGTGCCAGCATGGACAGGGGGGACTATGGCTACACCTTC.

CDR3 region: CASTSDRGYEQYF. CDR3 in DNA: TGTGCCAGCACTTCGGACAGGGGTTACGAGCAGTACTTC. This chain links TRBV11-2 with TRBJ2-7; 9 bases fit TRBD1. Germline trimming cut 7 bases from V and 4 bases from J; bases unmatched to any gene: 5. The CDR3 has 13 amino acids. CDR1 and CDR2 (germline): SGHAT, FQNNGV.

V gene TRBV4-2 combines with J gene TRBJ1-1; D might be TRBD1 (5 bases). V dropped 1 base and J dropped 3 bases, with 12 bases sitting between them. CDR1 and CDR2 (germline): LGHNA, YNFKEQ. This CDR3 is 15 amino acids long. This chain's CDR3 is CASSQASGGDTEAFF. The CDR3 region has the DNA TGTGCCAGCAGCCAAGCTTCGGGGGGGGACACTGAAGCTTTCTTT.

This chain uses TRBV6-5 with TRBJ1-2, with 9 nucleotides matching TRBD1. The CDR3 has 16 amino acids. V was clipped by 0 bases and J by 7 bases; unmatched bases: 9. From germline, CDR1 is MNHEY and CDR2 SVGAGI. CDR3 amino acids: CASSYSLLTGGRGYTF. CDR3 bases: TGTGCCAGCAGTTACTCGTTGCTTACAGGGGGCCGTGGCTACACCTTC.

The chain's CDR3 is CASSIGLTSGSTDTQYF. The CDR3 region has the DNA TGTGCCAGTAGTATAGGCCTGACTAGCGGTAGCACAGATACGCAGTATTTT. The chain joins TRBV19 to TRBJ2-3; 9 bases match TRBD2. The CDR3 extends over 17 amino acids. The germline CDR1 and CDR2 sequences are LNHDA and SQIVND (reference sequence). Germline trimming cut 1 base from V and 0 bases from J; bases unmatched to any gene: 5.

The genes are TRBV6-5 and TRBJ1-2, with D possibly TRBD1 on 6 matching bases. Trimming removed 7 bases from V and 8 bases from J, with 17 bases in between. Per germline, CDR1 MNHEY and CDR2 SVGAGI. This CDR3 has 13 residues. The CDR3 coding sequence is TGTGCCAGCATAGACCCAGGGGTTTGGGGCTACACCTTC. Translation gives CASIDPGVWGYTF.

This sequence joins TRBV5-1 and TRBJ2-7, with 8 bases fitting TRBD1. The junction had 7 bases not matched to a gene; V was cut back by 3 bases and J by 5 bases. Germline V CDR1 and CDR2: SGHRS, YFSETQ. The CDR3 sequence is 14 residues long. CDR3 nucleotides: TGCGCCAGCAGCTCCCAGGGACAGGTTGACGAGCAGTACTTC. Translating it yields CASSSQGQVDEQYF.

The rearrangement uses TRBV7-9 and TRBJ2-7; 11 bases are shared with TRBD1. V was pared by 4 bases and J by 5 bases, with 7 bases of the junction left unmatched. The CDR3 spans 15 residues. Germline loops: CDR1 SEHNR, CDR2 FQNEAQ (reference sequence). As DNA, the CDR3 is TGTGCCAGCAGCTCAGGACAGGGGGCTTCCCACGAGCAGTACTTC. Translated, it gives CASSSGQGASHEQYF.

The CDR3 here is CSSGASVNSYNEQFF. The CDR3 DNA sequence: TGCAGCTCCGGAGCCTCGGTTAACTCCTACAATGAGCAGTTCTTC. This chain links TRBV29-1 with TRBJ2-1; D is unclear. V gave up 8 bases and J gave up 0 bases, with 17 bases separating them. Per germline, CDR1 SQVTM and CDR2 ANQGSEA. The CDR3 covers 15 residues.

The table lists this clone with a few counts. DNA for the CDR3: TGCGCCAGCAGCTTGGGACAGAGCACAGATACGCAGTATTTT. Protein product: CASSLGQSTDTQYF. J is TRBJ2-3 and V is TRBV5-1; a possible D gene is TRBD1 (5 bases). CDR1 and CDR2 from the germline V gene are SGHRS and YFSETQ. The length of the CDR3 is 14 residues. V gave up 0 bases and J gave up 0 bases, with 5 bases separating them.

CDR3 loop: CASSLELAGYNEQFF. The CDR3 region has the DNA TGTGCCAGCAGCTTAGAGCTAGCGGGATACAATGAGCAGTTCTTC. V gene TRBV11-2 combines with J gene TRBJ2-1; 9 nucleotides match TRBD2. The CDR3 totals 15 residues. Germline CDR1 SGHAT, CDR2 FQNNGV. J lost 4 bases, V lost 0 bases, and 1 base had no gene match.

The V and J genes are TRBV6-2 or TRBV6-3 and TRBJ1-5; D is unclear. CDR1 and CDR2 (germline): MNHEY, SVGEGT. Trimming stripped 6 bases from V and 3 bases from J, with 12 bases between. The CDR3 runs 14 residues. DNA for the CDR3: TGTGCCAGCAGCCCCGACACCTACAATCAGCCCCAGCATTTT. Amino acids: CASSPDTYNQPQHF.

CDR3 protein: CASSYYTSGGYYGYTF. CDR3 sequence (DNA): TGTGCCAGCAGCTACTACACCTCAGGGGGCTATTATGGCTACACCTTC. V gene TRBV5-6 combines with J gene TRBJ1-2; 8 positions match TRBD1. With V trimmed by 3 bases and J by 5 bases, 12 bases remained unmatched. The length of the CDR3 is 16 residues. Germline V gene lookup returns CDR1 SGHDT and CDR2 YYEEEE.

J is TRBJ2-1 and V is TRBV5-1, with 8 bases matching TRBD2. Germline V gives CDR1 SGHRS, CDR2 YFSETQ. The V gene end was trimmed by 0 bases and the J gene end by 5 bases; junction bases not matched to a gene: 4. The CDR3 has 15 amino acids. The CDR3 spells CASSLGSGRHNEQFF. Written as DNA, the CDR3 is TGCGCCAGCAGCTTGGGAAGCGGGAGACACAATGAGCAGTTCTTC.

The rearrangement joins TRBV14 to TRBJ2-5, with D perhaps matching TRBD1 (6 bases). The CDR3 is 15 amino acids. V shed 3 bases and J shed 4 bases, with 15 bases lying between them. The germline V gene encodes CDR1 SGHDN and CDR2 FVKESK. The CDR3 DNA is TGTGCCAGCAGCCAGGGACACTTTCTGGGAGAGACCCAGTACTTC. As protein: CASSQGHFLGETQYF.

This chain uses TRBV19 with TRBJ2-1; TRBD2 agrees at 8 bases. CDR1 is LNHDA, CDR2 SQIVND, per germline (reference sequence). The length of the CDR3 is 13 residues. V trimming: 4 bases; J trimming: 15 bases; junction bases outside the gene matches: 11. CDR3 in DNA: TGTGCCAGTAGTACCCAAGAAGCGGGAGCCATGTTCTTC. It specifies CASSTQEAGAMFF.

There are a few counts of this clone. The chain employs TRBV5-4 and TRBJ2-3; possible D gene TRBD2, 6 bases. Germline loops: CDR1 SGHNT, CDR2 YYREEE (reference sequence). Trimming pared 3 bases from V and 0 bases from J, leaving 11 bases between. The CDR3 contains 15 residues. In DNA, the CDR3 is TGTGCCAGCAGCTCCTCTGGGACTAGCACAGATACGCAGTATTTT. Residues: CASSSSGTSTDTQYF.

This clone was counted between two and nine times. The V gene is TRBV7-2, the J gene TRBJ2-3, with 13 bases identical to TRBD2. Germline CDR1 is SGHTA and CDR2 is FQGNSA. V gave up 4 bases and J gave up 4 bases; unmatched junction bases: 11. The CDR3 totals 18 residues. The CDR3 loop reads CASSSPLGLAGVPDTQYF. CDR3 sequence (DNA): TGTGCCAGCAGCTCCCCTCTCGGACTAGCGGGAGTGCCAGATACGCAGTATTTT.

The V and J genes are TRBV24-1 and TRBJ2-2, with D uncertain. V dropped 0 bases and J dropped 6 bases, with 4 bases sitting between them. The CDR3 extends over 13 amino acids. Germline V gene data show CDR1 as KGHDR and CDR2 as SFDVKD. CDR3 sequence (DNA): TGTGCCACCAGTGATTTGCGGGCCGGGGAGCTGTTTTTT. This gives the protein CATSDLRAGELFF.

V usage is TRBV7-3 and J usage is TRBJ2-5; D uncertain. V was pared by 5 bases and J by 4 bases, with 11 bases between. The germline V gene encodes CDR1 SGHTA and CDR2 FQGTGA. This CDR3 comprises 13 residues. The CDR3 reads CASSHSMLETQYF. In DNA form, the CDR3 reads TGTGCCAGCAGCCATTCTATGTTAGAGACCCAGTACTTC.

This chain connects TRBV9 to TRBJ2-2; D gene unclear. The germline V gene has CDR1 SGDLS and CDR2 YYNGEE. CDR3 length: 14 residues. V lost 8 bases, J lost 6 bases, and 17 bases lay in between. DNA of the CDR3: TGTGCCAGTTCCTCGGGTTGGGTGGCCGGGGAGCTGTTTTTT. It translates to CASSSGWVAGELFF. Full variable domain (missing parts from reference TRBV9 and TRBJ2-2): DSGVTQTPKHLITATGQRVTLRCSPRSGDLSVYWYQQSLDQGLQFLIQYYNGEERAKGNILERFSAQQFPDLHSELNLSSLELGDSALYFCASSSGWVAGELFFGEGSRLTVL.